Each of the 24 T cell receptor beta chains below was sequenced from the same sample in a study of blood T cell repertoires in COVID-19. TCRdb keeps only in-frame clones here, not all; method: immunoSEQ multiplex PCR. The sample records around 340,000 clones, roughly 90% being singletons. Input material: PBMCs or T cells enriched from blood (not recorded which). All receptors come from a woman in her twenties or thirties who had been exposed to COVID-19.

This rearrangement joins TRBV28 to TRBJ1-5; D uncertain. The V gene's germline CDR1 is MDHEN and CDR2 SYDVKM. This CDR3 spans 8 amino acids. Trimming removed 10 bases at V and 11 bases at J, with 6 bases between. DNA of the CDR3: TGTGCCACCGGGGCCCAGCATTTT. Encoded protein: CATGAQHF.

V is TRBV19 and J is TRBJ1-2; 7 bases line up with TRBD1. With V trimmed by 6 bases and J by 4 bases, 5 bases remained unmatched. This CDR3 has 13 amino acids. Germline V lookup: CDR1 LNHDA, CDR2 SQIVND (reference sequence). The CDR3 is CASRQTGSYGYTF. In DNA form, the CDR3 reads TGTGCCAGTAGACAGACAGGGTCCTATGGCTACACCTTC.

The V call is TRBV2, the J call TRBJ2-3; D call uncertain. Between the trimmed V and J ends, which lost 0 bases and 2 bases, there was a span of 12 bases. The germline gives CDR1 SNHLY, CDR2 FYNNEI. This CDR3 is built from 16 residues. This CDR3 reads CASSEALRSLTDTQYF. The CDR3, as DNA: TGTGCCAGCAGTGAAGCGCTCCGGAGCCTCACAGATACGCAGTATTTT.

This clone was detected only once. The chain carries TRBV27 and TRBJ2-7, with D tentatively TRBD2 (7 bases). This CDR3 comprises 21 residues. V gave up 2 bases and J gave up 7 bases, with 36 bases separating them. The germline gives CDR1 MNHEY, CDR2 SMNVEV (reference sequence). CDR3 sequence: CASSLAPGRGRGEGGEGEQYF. Here the CDR3 DNA reads TGTGCCAGCAGTTTAGCCCCTGGCAGGGGAAGGGGCGAGGGTGGGGAGGGAGAGCAGTACTTC.

V is TRBV6-5 and J is TRBJ2-7; D is undetermined. The CDR3 loop spans 14 amino acids. Germline loops: CDR1 MNHEY, CDR2 SVGAGI. Trimming left V 3 bases short and J 0 bases short, with 9 bases between. The CDR3 sequence is CASSYSQDSYEQYF. CDR3 nucleotides: TGTGCCAGCAGTTATAGTCAGGACTCCTACGAGCAGTACTTC.

The CDR3 spells CASKFDYNAYEQYF. CDR3 nucleotides: TGTGCCAGCAAATTCGACTACAACGCCTACGAGCAGTACTTC. The chain joins TRBV2 to TRBJ2-7; possibly TRBD2 for D (5 bases). Trimming shortened V by 7 bases and J by 2 bases, and 15 bases separated the two germline ends. Germline loops: CDR1 SNHLY, CDR2 FYNNEI. This CDR3 has 14 amino acids.

J is TRBJ1-5 and V is TRBV30; D might be TRBD1 (5 bases). The V gene lost 0 bases and the J gene lost 2 bases, with 11 bases spanning the gap. The CDR3 length is 15 residues. The germline V gene encodes CDR1 GTSNPN and CDR2 SVGIG (reference sequence). DNA of the CDR3: TGTGCCTGGAGTGTATCTGTACAGGGCAATCAGCCCCAGCATTTT. This gives the protein CAWSVSVQGNQPQHF.

V is TRBV7-6 and J is TRBJ2-7, with 7 positions matching TRBD2. The CDR3 is 13 amino acids. V was pared by 5 bases and J by 4 bases, with 5 bases of the junction left unmatched. CDR1 is SGHVS, CDR2 FNYEAQ, per germline. CDR3 in DNA: TGTGCCAGCAGCGCGGGAGCGAAGTACGAGCAGTACTTC. Translating gives CASSAGAKYEQYF.

Of note for this clone: Different DNA sequences within this sample yield the same CDR3. The chain recombines TRBV19 with TRBJ1-1, with a tentative D call TRBD1 (6 bases). This CDR3 has 13 residues. Trimming shortened V by 5 bases and J by 1 base, and 8 bases separated the two germline ends. Germline CDR1 is LNHDA and CDR2 is SQIVND (reference sequence). For the CDR3, the DNA is TGTGCCAGTAGTCTGGACAGGAACACTGAAGCTTTCTTT. Translation gives CASSLDRNTEAFF. Drawing the rest from reference TRBV19 and TRBJ1-1, the complete variable domain is DGGITQSPKYLFRKEGQNVTLSCEQNLNHDAMYWYRQDPGQGLRLIYYSQIVNDFQKGDIAEGYSVSREKKESFPLTVTSAQKNPTAFYLCASSLDRNTEAFFGQGTRLTVV.

This chain joins TRBV11-2 and TRBJ1-5; no reliable D call. This CDR3 has 13 amino acids. Germline CDR1 and CDR2: SGHAT and FQNNGV. Trimming stripped 2 bases from V and 4 bases from J, with 6 bases between. The CDR3 DNA reads as TGTGCCAGCAGCTTATCCGGTAATCAGCCCCAGCATTTT. Translation gives CASSLSGNQPQHF.

The chain employs TRBV27 and TRBJ1-4, with TRBD1 matching over 7 bases. With V trimmed by 5 bases and J by 3 bases, 6 bases remained unmatched. The CDR3 runs 15 residues. Germline V gene lookup returns CDR1 MNHEY and CDR2 SMNVEV (reference sequence). CDR3 residues: CASSLRQGANEKLFF. In DNA, the CDR3 is TGTGCCAGCAGTCTCCGACAGGGAGCTAATGAAAAACTGTTTTTT.

This sequence joins TRBV5-1 and TRBJ2-7; a weak D match, TRBD1 (6 bases). Trimming pared 5 bases from V and 2 bases from J, leaving 20 bases between. There are 16 residues in the CDR3. The germline V gene has CDR1 SGHRS and CDR2 YFSETQ. The CDR3 region has the DNA TGCGCCAGCAGACCGACCACCTCGGGACAAACCTACGAGCAGTACTTC. Translated, it gives CASRPTTSGQTYEQYF.

About this clone itself: This sample also contains other DNA sequences that code for the same CDR3. The chain is built from TRBV5-1 and TRBJ2-3, with TRBD1 as a possible D gene (5 bases). The V end was cut by 1 base, the J end by 2 bases, with 11 bases between. The V gene's germline CDR1 is SGHRS and CDR2 YFSETQ. CDR3 size: 15 residues. CDR3 coding DNA: TGCGCCAGCAGCTTGAGGGGAACTTACACAGATACGCAGTATTTT. Its translation: CASSLRGTYTDTQYF.

The rearrangement links TRBV3-1 (or the pseudogene TRBV3-2) to TRBJ2-7, with TRBD2 identical over 10 bases. The junction had 7 bases not matched to a gene; V was cut back by 3 bases and J by 2 bases. The CDR3 has 16 residues. Germline V gene lookup returns CDR1 LGHDT and CDR2 YNNKEL (reference sequence). The CDR3 reads CASSQGWLAGAYEQYF. The CDR3 DNA follows: TGTGCCAGCAGCCAGGGGTGGCTAGCGGGAGCCTACGAGCAGTACTTC.

The chain combines TRBV7-9 with TRBJ2-1; TRBD2 aligns across 10 bases. The CDR3 is made up of 17 amino acids. The junction had 5 bases not matched to a gene; V was cut back by 3 bases and J by 0 bases. Germline V gene data show CDR1 as SEHNR and CDR2 as FQNEAQ (reference sequence). The CDR3 region is CASSFSAGGFSYNEQFF. DNA of the CDR3: TGTGCCAGCAGCTTCTCAGCGGGAGGGTTCTCCTACAATGAGCAGTTCTTC.

The rearrangement links TRBV7-3 to TRBJ2-1; 7 bases match TRBD2. Losses at the gene ends were 4 bases for V and 9 bases for J; bases not matched to a gene: 12. Germline lookup yields CDR1 SGHTA and CDR2 FQGTGA. This CDR3 is built from 15 residues. The CDR3 protein is CASSSGVRELGEQFF. CDR3 DNA: TGTGCCAGCAGCTCGGGGGTGCGGGAGCTAGGTGAGCAGTTCTTC.

The rearrangement uses TRBV18 and TRBJ2-7; D gene unclear. The CDR3 sequence is 15 residues long. CDR1 is KGHSH and CDR2 is LQKENI in the germline V gene. The V end was cut by 2 bases, the J end by 1 base, with 12 bases between. The CDR3 here is CASSPIEGVSYEQYF. The CDR3 bases are TGTGCCAGCTCACCAATCGAAGGAGTTTCCTACGAGCAGTACTTC. Based on the CDR3 plus reference TRBV18 and TRBJ2-7, the full variable domain is NAGVMQNPRHLVRRRGQEARLRCSPMKGHSHVYWYRQLPEEGLKFMVYLQKENIIDESGMPKERFSAEFPKEGPSILRIQQVVRGDSAAYFCASSPIEGVSYEQYFGPGTRLTVT.

The gene calls are TRBV19 and TRBJ1-2; D is ambiguous. The CDR3 is made up of 11 amino acids. V lost 8 bases to trimming and J lost 7 bases, with 11 bases between them. The V gene's germline CDR1 is LNHDA and CDR2 SQIVND (reference sequence). CDR3 amino acids: CASFGVFGYTF. In nucleotides, the CDR3 is TGTGCCAGTTTTGGAGTTTTTGGCTACACCTTC.

This rearrangement joins TRBV12-5 to TRBJ1-2, with 8 bases aligning to TRBD1. Germline CDR1 LGHNT, CDR2 FRNRAP. The CDR3 is 15 amino acids. Trimming cost V 6 bases and J 2 bases; bases outside gene matches: 8. The CDR3 loop is CASGSDRDKNYGYTF. For the CDR3, the DNA is TGTGCTAGTGGGTCGGACAGGGACAAAAACTATGGCTACACCTTC.

The V gene is TRBV3-1 (or the pseudogene TRBV3-2), the J gene TRBJ2-7, with 9 bases aligning to TRBD1. Germline V gives CDR1 LGHDT, CDR2 YNNKEL (reference sequence). This CDR3 region has 14 residues. Losses at the gene ends were 0 bases for V and 5 bases for J; bases not matched to a gene: 2. CDR3 in DNA: TGTGCCAGCAGCCAAGAGGACAGGGGCCACGAGCAGTACTTC. Its protein product is CASSQEDRGHEQYF.

The chain recombines TRBV28 with TRBJ1-1; 7 positions agree with TRBD1. The CDR3 length is 16 residues. Per the germline V gene, CDR1 is MDHEN and CDR2 is SYDVKM. V trimming: 5 bases; J trimming: 0 bases; junction bases outside the gene matches: 9. The CDR3 loop reads CASSDRRTGLNTEAFF. The CDR3 nucleotides are TGTGCCAGCAGTGACCGAAGGACAGGATTGAACACTGAAGCTTTCTTT. The variable domain in full, with the rest retrieved from reference TRBV28 and TRBJ1-1, is DVKVTQSSRYLVKRTGEKVFLECVQDMDHENMFWYRQDPGLGLRLIYFSYDVKMKEKGDIPEGYSVSREKKERFSLILESASTNQTSMYLCASSDRRTGLNTEAFFGQGTRLTVV.

The V call is TRBV18, the J call TRBJ1-2; no clear D. Trimming cost V 3 bases and J 3 bases, with 8 bases left between them. In germline, CDR1 is KGHSH, CDR2 LQKENI. CDR3 length equals 13 residues. The CDR3 nucleotides read TGTGCCAGCTCACCTTCCCCCGACTATGGCTACACCTTC. It yields the protein CASSPSPDYGYTF. Full variable domain (missing parts from reference TRBV18 and TRBJ1-2): NAGVMQNPRHLVRRRGQEARLRCSPMKGHSHVYWYRQLPEEGLKFMVYLQKENIIDESGMPKERFSAEFPKEGPSILRIQQVVRGDSAAYFCASSPSPDYGYTFGSGTRLTVV.

The CDR3 bases are TGTGCCAGCAGTTACGGTCGGACTGAAGCTTTCTTT. It encodes CASSYGRTEAFF. The genes are TRBV6-5 and TRBJ1-1; D is unclear. Germline CDR1 reads MNHEY; CDR2 reads SVGAGI. CDR3 length: 12 residues. Between the trimmed V and J ends, which lost 2 bases and 5 bases, there was a span of 6 bases.

The genes are TRBV2 and TRBJ1-1; D ambiguous. V was cut by 4 bases and J by 8 bases, with 14 bases left in between. The CDR3 runs 13 residues. Looked up from germline, CDR1 is SNHLY and CDR2 is FYNNEI. CDR3 protein: CASSVKRASEAFF. The CDR3 nucleotides read TGTGCCAGCAGTGTCAAGCGTGCCTCCGAAGCTTTCTTT. Full variable domain (missing parts from reference TRBV2 and TRBJ1-1): EPEVTQTPSHQVTQMGQEVILRCVPISNHLYFYWYRQILGQKVEFLVSFYNNEISEKSEIFDDQFSVERPDGSNFTLKIRSTKLEDSAMYFCASSVKRASEAFFGQGTRLTVV.